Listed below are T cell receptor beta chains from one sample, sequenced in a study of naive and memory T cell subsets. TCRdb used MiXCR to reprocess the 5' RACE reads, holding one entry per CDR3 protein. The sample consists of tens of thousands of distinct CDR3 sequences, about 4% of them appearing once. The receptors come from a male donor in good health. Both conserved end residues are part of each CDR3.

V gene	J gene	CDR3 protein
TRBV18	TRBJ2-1	CASSPQDRGSYNEQFF
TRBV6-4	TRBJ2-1	CASSDVGGLYNEQFF
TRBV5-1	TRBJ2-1	CASSLDWGEQFF
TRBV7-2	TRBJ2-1	CASSSDPSGGAKEQFF
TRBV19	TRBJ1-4	CARDRDRTNEKLFF
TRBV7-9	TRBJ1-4	CASSAVGQAEKLFF
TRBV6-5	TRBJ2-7	CASSYSGSTYEQYF
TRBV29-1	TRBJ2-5	CSVEDTRADQETQYF
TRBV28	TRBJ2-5	CASRPFGSGGSKETQYF
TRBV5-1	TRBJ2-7	CASSLTGTGAYEQYF
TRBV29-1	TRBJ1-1	CSALDPRKNTEAFF
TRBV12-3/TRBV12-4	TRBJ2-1	CASSPGGTIYNEQFF
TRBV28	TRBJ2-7	CASSLSVQGRREQYF
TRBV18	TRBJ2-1	CASSPKWDKTYNEQFF
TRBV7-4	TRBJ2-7	CASSSRLQRYEQYF
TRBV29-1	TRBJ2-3	CSVDWTSGRADTQYF
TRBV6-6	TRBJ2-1	CASSRGGYNEQFF
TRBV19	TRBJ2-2	CAGLAGDTGELFF
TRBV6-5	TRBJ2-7	CASSRLPGLAGNSYEQYF
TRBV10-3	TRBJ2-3	CAIASRLDTQYF
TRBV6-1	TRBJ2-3	CASMGRDRAADAQYF
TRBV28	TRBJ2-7	CASSTLQGALYEQYF
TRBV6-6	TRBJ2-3	CASSYPMGTGTDTQYF
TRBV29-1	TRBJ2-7	CSVELAGHYEQYF
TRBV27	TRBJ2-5	CASSSLAGVETQYF
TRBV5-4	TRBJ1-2	CASSLAQVYGYTF
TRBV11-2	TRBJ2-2	CASRRDTGELFF
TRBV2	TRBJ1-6	CASSSTRQVGNSPLHF
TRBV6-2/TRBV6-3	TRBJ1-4	CASSQRGEKLFF
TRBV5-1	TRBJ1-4	CASSSTGNGANEKLFF
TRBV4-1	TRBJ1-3	CASSQVSGNTIYF
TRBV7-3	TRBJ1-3	CASSLGRASGNTIYF
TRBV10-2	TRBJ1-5	CASSVQRHQPQHF
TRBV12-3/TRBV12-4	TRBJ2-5	CASTRYSETQYF
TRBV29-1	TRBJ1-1	CSLEQSMNTEAFF
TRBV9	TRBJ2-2	CASSVDAGGAGELFF
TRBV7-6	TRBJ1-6	CASSLDSNSPLHF
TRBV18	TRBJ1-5	CASSRDSSAYGNQPQHF
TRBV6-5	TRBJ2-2	CASSLSTNTGELFF
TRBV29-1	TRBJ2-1	CSVERSLGGNEQFF
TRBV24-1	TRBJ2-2	CATRDPNTGELFF
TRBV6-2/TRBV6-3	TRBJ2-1	CASRSPKIGISLLSYNEQFF
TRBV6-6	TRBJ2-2	CASSLAPSSHTGELFF
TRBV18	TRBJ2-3	CASSPGLAGTDTQYF
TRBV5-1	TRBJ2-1	CASSLAGGTSADEQFF
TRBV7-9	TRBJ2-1	CASGSPGRPVF
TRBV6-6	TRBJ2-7	CASSSEDRAYEQYF
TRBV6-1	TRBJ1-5	CASSEKGQRNQPQHF
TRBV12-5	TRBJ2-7	CASGLERTGTSGCEQYF
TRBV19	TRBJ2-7	CASSRGRGDEQYF
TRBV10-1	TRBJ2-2	CASSRDRTTGELFF
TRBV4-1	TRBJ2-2	CASSQLLGELFF
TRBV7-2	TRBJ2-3	CASSLVDYLTSTQYF
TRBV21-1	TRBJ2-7	CASSYFLAGAYEQYF
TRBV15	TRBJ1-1	CATSRDRGNTEAFF
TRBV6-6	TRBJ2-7	CASSYPGHLEQYF
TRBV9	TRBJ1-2	CASSSSGYGYTF
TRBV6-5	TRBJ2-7	CASRAPGSSSSYEQYF
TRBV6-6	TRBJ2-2	CASIKAGSTNTGELFF
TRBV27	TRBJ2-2	CASSSLAGGLVGELFF